The rows below give T cell receptor beta chains drawn from one sample of a study of cytomegalovirus exposure and HLA in healthy donors. Assay used: immunoSEQ multiplex PCR; TCRdb lists only in-frame clones, some missing. Among about 300,000 clones listed, about nine tenths were seen once. The sequenced material came from PBMCs. These receptors came from a middle-aged man in good health and CMV-seropositive. CDR3s include the opening cysteine and the closing phenylalanine or tryptophan. The D gene is left open where the match is weak.

-	TRBV5-1	TRBJ2-7	TGCGCCAGCAGCTCAGGACAGACCTCCTACGAGCAGTACTTC	CASSSGQTSYEQYF
TRBD1	TRBV19	TRBJ2-6	TGTGCCAGTAGTATTACCAGGGGGCGGGCTGGGGCCAACGTCCTGACTTTC	CASSITRGRAGANVLTF
-	TRBV4-3	TRBJ2-3	TGCGCCAGCAGCCCAGATTTCGGGAGCCTCAGCACAGATACGCAGTATTTT	CASSPDFGSLSTDTQYF
TRBD1	TRBV5-5	TRBJ2-7	TGTGCCAGCAGCCTCACGCCCGGGGCGGGACAGGGGCCCTACGAGCAGTACTTC	CASSLTPGAGQGPYEQYF
TRBD1	TRBV28	TRBJ1-2	TGTGCCAGCACCGGGACAGGGGCACCGAAAGGCTACACCTTC	CASTGTGAPKGYTF
TRBD2	TRBV5-1	TRBJ2-2	TGCGCCAGCAGCTTGGTAGCGGGGCTCACCGGGGAGCTGTTTTTT	CASSLVAGLTGELFF
TRBD2	TRBV25-1	TRBJ2-1	TGTGCCAGCAGTGGGTCCCGAGCGGGAGGGCCTTACAATGAGCAGTTCTTC	CASSGSRAGGPYNEQFF
-	TRBV27	TRBJ2-7	TGTGCCAGCAGTTTCTCAGGGGACGAGCAGTACTTC	CASSFSGDEQYF
TRBD1	TRBV4-3	TRBJ2-1	TGCGCCAGCAGCGCACCGGGACAGGGAGTCTATGAGCAGTTCTTC	CASSAPGQGVYEQFF
TRBD1	TRBV7-9	TRBJ1-2	TGTGCCAGCAGAGGGCAGGGGGATGGCTACACCTTC	CASRGQGDGYTF
-	TRBV9	TRBJ2-1	TGTGCCAGCAGCGTAGCTGGAGCGGCCGGCGAGCAGTTCTTC	CASSVAGAAGEQFF
-	TRBV6-1	TRBJ2-7	TGTGCCAGCAGGCAGAGGAGTCCCTACGAGCAGTACTTC	CASRQRSPYEQYF
-	TRBV7-3	TRBJ1-5	TGTGCCAGCAGCTTAACCCCGGGGGGTAATCAGCCCCAGCATTTT	CASSLTPGGNQPQHF
-	TRBV7-2	TRBJ1-5	TGTGCCAGCAGCTTAGCCCGGTATAGCAATCAGCCCCAGCATTTT	CASSLARYSNQPQHF
TRBD2	TRBV18	TRBJ2-7	TGTGCCAGCTCACCAGGGACTAGGTCCTTCTACGAGCAGTACTTC	CASSPGTRSFYEQYF
-	TRBV4-1	TRBJ1-2	TGCGCCAGCAGCCCTCCGGGACAACAAAACTGGGGCTACACCTTC	CASSPPGQQNWGYTF
-	TRBV20-1	TRBJ1-2	TGCAGTGCTGACAGCGCCGGTGGCTACACCTTC	CSADSAGGYTF
TRBD1	TRBV9	TRBJ2-7	TGTGCCAGCAGCGTGGGGACAGGGATTCGCTACGAGCAGTACTTC	CASSVGTGIRYEQYF